Presented here are 20 T cell receptor beta chains from one specimen sequenced in a study of CD8+ T cells in alopecia areata. Following RNA extraction, reverse transcription yielded cDNA that acted as the sequencing template. The assay was immunoSEQ multiplex PCR, and TCRdb's table has in-frame clones only and misses some. Seen here are a few hundred thousand clones, 67% observed once, and the top ten hold around 1.2%. Sample: CD4+ T cells sorted from blood, taken at week 0. These receptors were collected from a human donor with alopecia areata.

There are a few counts of this clone. This chain uses TRBV5-4 with TRBJ2-1; D ambiguous. The CDR3 is 14 amino acids. V was pared by 0 bases and J by 7 bases, with 11 bases between. Germline V gives CDR1 SGHNT, CDR2 YYREEE (reference sequence). The CDR3 region is CASSLAGVGNEQFF. The CDR3 bases are TGTGCCAGCAGCTTGGCCGGCGTGGGGAATGAGCAGTTCTTC.

The chain joins TRBV30 to TRBJ2-7, with 14 bases matching TRBD2. Looked up from germline, CDR1 is GTSNPN and CDR2 is SVGIG (reference sequence). V lost 2 bases and J lost 2; bases outside the gene matches: 8. This CDR3 contains 17 residues. CDR3 protein: CAWSSGTSGGLTYEQYF. CDR3 DNA sequence: TGTGCCTGGAGTTCCGGGACTAGCGGGGGCCTCACCTACGAGCAGTACTTC.

This chain links TRBV7-9 with TRBJ2-3; possible D gene TRBD1, 5 bases. This CDR3 comprises 15 residues. V lost 3 bases and J 11 bases, leaving 21 bases between the germline ends. Germline CDR1 SEHNR, CDR2 FQNEAQ (reference sequence). The CDR3 nucleotides read TGTGCCAGCAGCTTCTTACAGGCCTCGGGCGTCGAGCAGTATTTT. Amino acids: CASSFLQASGVEQYF. Filled out from reference TRBV7-9 and TRBJ2-3, the complete variable domain reads DTGVSQNPRHKITKRGQNVTFRCDPISEHNRLYWYRQTLGQGPEFLTYFQNEAQLEKSRLLSDRFSAERPKGSFSTLEIQRTEQGDSAMYLCASSFLQASGVEQYFGPGTRLTVL.

The V call is TRBV30, the J call TRBJ1-1; D possibly corresponds to TRBD1 (5 bases). Germline assignment: CDR1 GTSNPN and CDR2 SVGIG (reference sequence). Between the trimmed V and J ends, which lost 4 bases and 0 bases, there was a span of 12 bases. CDR3 length: 14 residues. CDR3: CAWTRGHLNTEAFF. The CDR3 DNA sequence: TGTGCCTGGACCCGAGGACACTTGAACACTGAAGCTTTCTTT.

The CDR3 DNA is TGCAGCGTTGCTCCGGGACAGGGTTATGGCTACACCTTC. It yields the protein CSVAPGQGYGYTF. This sequence joins TRBV29-1 and TRBJ1-2; 9 bases agree with TRBD1. The CDR3 consists of 13 residues. Looked up from germline, CDR1 is SQVTM and CDR2 is ANQGSEA. With 4 bases clipped from V and 5 bases from J, the junction kept 5 bases outside the gene matches.

This clone came up once. The chain carries TRBV29-1 and TRBJ2-1, with D perhaps TRBD2 (5 bases). CDR1 is SQVTM and CDR2 is ANQGSEA in the germline V gene. The CDR3 extends over 13 amino acids. V lost 4 bases, J lost 2 bases, and 9 bases lay in between. Here the CDR3 DNA reads TGCAGCGTTGGGGGAGCTACCTACAATGAGCAGTTCTTC. It codes for CSVGGATYNEQFF.

This chain joins TRBV29-1 and TRBJ2-5, with 9 bases identical to TRBD1. V was clipped by 7 bases and J by 5 bases; unmatched bases: 8. Germline V CDR1 and CDR2: SQVTM, ANQGSEA. This CDR3 region has 13 residues. CDR3 nucleotides: TGCAGCGCCGTTCGGGACAGGGCCGAGACCCAGTACTTC. It codes for CSAVRDRAETQYF.

This chain uses TRBV5-4 with TRBJ2-1, with 12 bases fitting TRBD2. The CDR3 is 17 amino acids. V lost 3 bases, J lost 1 base, and 5 bases stayed unmatched. The germline V gene has CDR1 SGHNT and CDR2 YYREEE (reference sequence). The CDR3 is CASSSSGGALSYNEQFF. The DNA of the CDR3 is TGTGCCAGCAGCTCTAGCGGGGGGGCCCTATCCTACAATGAGCAGTTCTTC.

The CDR3 nucleotides read TGCGCCAGCAGCCTCGATGGGCACACAGATACGCAGTATTTT. Its translation is CASSLDGHTDTQYF. This chain joins TRBV5-1 and TRBJ2-3, with D uncertain. CDR3 length equals 14 residues. The V gene lost 4 bases and the J gene lost 2 bases, with 11 bases spanning the gap. Germline CDR1 reads SGHRS; CDR2 reads YFSETQ.

V and J are TRBV30 and TRBJ1-4, with D maybe TRBD1 (6 bases). The V and J ends lost 6 bases and 8 bases respectively, with 19 bases between them. CDR1 is GTSNPN, CDR2 SVGIG, per germline (reference sequence). The CDR3 has 14 residues. As DNA, the CDR3 is TGTGCCTGCTTATCCGGGGGCGGGAGAGAAAAACTGTTTTTT. Translating it yields CACLSGGGREKLFF.

This chain uses TRBV29-1 with TRBJ1-4, with a possible D match to TRBD1 (6 bases). The CDR3 runs to 16 residues. V lost 7 bases, J lost 7 bases, and 25 bases lay in between. Germline V CDR1 and CDR2: SQVTM, ANQGSEA. CDR3 region: CSASAGHRALTEKLFF. In DNA form, the CDR3 reads TGCAGCGCCTCGGCGGGACATAGAGCTTTAACTGAAAAACTGTTTTTT.

The chain carries TRBV30 and TRBJ2-7; perhaps TRBD2 as D (7 bases). This CDR3 is built from 13 residues. The V gene's germline CDR1 is GTSNPN and CDR2 SVGIG (reference sequence). V lost 4 bases, J lost 3 bases, and 13 bases lay in between. CDR3 residues: CAWMGGASYEQYF. In DNA, the CDR3 is TGTGCCTGGATGGGGGGGGCCAGCTACGAGCAGTACTTC.

The chain recombines TRBV30 with TRBJ2-2, with a possible D match to TRBD1 (5 bases). CDR3 length: 13 residues. V was shortened by 3 bases and J by 4 bases, with 9 bases between the two germline ends. CDR1 GTSNPN and CDR2 SVGIG come from the germline V gene (reference sequence). The CDR3 DNA reads as TGTGCCTGGAGGACAGAGATCACCGGGGAGCTGTTTTTT. This encodes CAWRTEITGELFF.

This clone appeared a single time. The V call is TRBV7-3, the J call TRBJ1-5; perhaps TRBD1 as D (5 bases). From germline, CDR1 is SGHTA and CDR2 FQGTGA. V lost 2 bases and J lost 0, with 8 bases in between. The CDR3 length is 15 residues. The CDR3 sequence: CASSLDGASNQPQHF. The CDR3 nucleotides are TGTGCCAGCAGCTTAGACGGGGCTAGCAATCAGCCCCAGCATTTT. The full variable domain, rest sourced from reference TRBV7-3 and TRBJ1-5, is GAGVSQTPSNKVTEKGKYVELRCDPISGHTALYWYRQSLGQGPEFLIYFQGTGAADDSGLPNDRFFAVRPEGSVSTLKIQRTERGDSAVYLCASSLDGASNQPQHFGDGTRLSIL.

This clone was seen only a few times. The chain has TRBV27 and TRBJ1-5; a possible D gene is TRBD1 (5 bases). The V and J ends lost 2 bases and 5 bases respectively, with 16 bases between them. The CDR3 covers 16 residues. Germline V gene sequence: CDR1 MNHEY, CDR2 SMNVEV (reference sequence). CDR3 loop: CASSLRAGRAHQPQHF. CDR3 in DNA: TGTGCCAGCAGTTTAAGGGCCGGCAGGGCACATCAGCCCCAGCATTTT.

Comment on this clone: This CDR3 is also generated by other DNA sequences in the sample. The rearrangement joins TRBV7-9 to TRBJ1-6; a possible D gene is TRBD1 (5 bases). The CDR3 is made up of 13 amino acids. The V end lost 2 bases, the J end lost 9 bases, and 8 bases lay between the germline ends. Per germline, CDR1 SEHNR and CDR2 FQNEAQ (reference sequence). CDR3 sequence reads: CASSLMGTSPLHF. CDR3 in DNA: TGTGCCAGCAGCTTAATGGGGACTTCACCCCTCCACTTT.

This clone was picked up one time. V usage is TRBV29-1 and J usage is TRBJ2-2, with 11 positions matching TRBD2. The germline V gene encodes CDR1 SQVTM and CDR2 ANQGSEA. The CDR3 totals 14 residues. The ends lost 4 bases at V and 7 bases at J; junction bases unmatched: 5. The CDR3 loop reads CSVGRSGGVGELFF. CDR3 coding DNA: TGCAGCGTTGGGCGTAGCGGGGGGGTCGGGGAGCTGTTTTTT.

The J gene is TRBJ2-7, the V gene TRBV25-1; D not certain. The CDR3 loop spans 13 amino acids. Germline values: CDR1 MGHDK, CDR2 SYGVNS. Trimming stripped 7 bases from V and 7 bases from J, with 17 bases between. The CDR3 sequence: CASIGRNPWEQYF. The CDR3 DNA reads as TGTGCCAGCATCGGGCGGAACCCCTGGGAGCAGTACTTC.

The chain couples TRBV9 to TRBJ2-6; TRBD1 agrees at 9 bases. Germline values: CDR1 SGDLS, CDR2 YYNGEE. The V segment lost 0 bases and the J segment 0 bases; nucleotides outside the gene matches: 4. The CDR3 consists of 18 residues. The CDR3 sequence: CASSVGTGAGSGANVLTF. The CDR3 nucleotides read TGTGCCAGCAGCGTAGGGACAGGGGCCGGCTCTGGGGCCAACGTCCTGACTTTC.

The chain recombines TRBV19 with TRBJ1-2; 7 nucleotides agree with TRBD1. Germline V lookup: CDR1 LNHDA, CDR2 SQIVND (reference sequence). The CDR3 totals 12 residues. After removal of 7 bases from V and 4 bases from J, the junction contained 3 bases not matched to a gene. Here the CDR3 reads CASTRTGYGYTF. The CDR3 coding sequence is TGTGCCAGTACGCGGACAGGCTATGGCTACACCTTC.